Listed below are T cell receptor beta chains from one sample, sequenced in a study of blood T cell repertoires in COVID-19. Generated by immunoSEQ multiplex PCR, the TCRdb table keeps only in-frame clones and is missing some. Of hundreds of thousands of clones in the sample, about 88% were seen once. Specimen: peripheral blood. These receptors were collected from a woman in her 70s with COVID-19, enrolled during active disease. CDR3s include the opening cysteine and the closing phenylalanine or tryptophan. D genes are given only for firm matches. A clone size is listed for some rows: how often the clone was seen (once, few, many), or a class if it is expanded.

clone_size	d_call	v_call	j_call	cdr3_aa	cdr3_nt
.	.	TRBV20-1	TRBJ2-1	CSASSHWGVDEQFF	TGCAGTGCTAGTAGTCATTGGGGGGTCGATGAGCAGTTCTTC
.	.	TRBV14	TRBJ2-7	CASSQGQGRAYEQYF	TGTGCCAGCAGCCAAGGGCAGGGGAGAGCGTACGAGCAGTACTTC
.	.	TRBV19	TRBJ2-6	CASSTRGSGANVLTF	TGTGCCAGTAGTACTAGAGGCTCTGGGGCCAACGTCCTGACTTTC
.	TRBD1	TRBV9	TRBJ2-7	CASSVQGDSPYEQYF	TGTGCCAGCAGCGTACAAGGGGACAGCCCCTACGAGCAGTACTTC
.	.	TRBV18	TRBJ2-1	CASSRLDRDEQFF	TGTGCCAGCTCCCGACTAGATCGAGATGAGCAGTTCTTC
.	.	TRBV11-3	TRBJ2-3	CASSLGRSTDTQYF	TGTGCCAGCAGCCTAGGGCGGAGCACAGATACGCAGTATTTT
.	TRBD1	TRBV5-6	TRBJ2-1	CASKTGSITYNEQFF	TGTGCCAGCAAGACAGGGTCTATAACCTACAATGAGCAGTTCTTC
.	.	TRBV28	TRBJ1-1	CASSPGVWDTEAFF	TGTGCCAGCAGTCCAGGGGTCTGGGACACTGAAGCTTTCTTT
.	.	TRBV5-6	TRBJ2-3	CASRNPGLGTDTQYF	TGTGCCAGCAGAAACCCGGGACTGGGAACAGATACGCAGTATTTT
.	TRBD1	TRBV7-9	TRBJ2-5	CASSRVGTGVETQYF	TGTGCCAGCAGCCGAGTCGGGACAGGGGTAGAGACCCAGTACTTC
.	.	TRBV21-1	TRBJ1-5	CASSSPNRGANQPQHF	TGTGCCAGCAGCAGTCCTAACAGGGGCGCCAATCAGCCCCAGCATTTT
.	TRBD2	TRBV11-2	TRBJ2-1	CASRETSGGGNEQFF	TGTGCCAGCAGGGAAACTAGCGGGGGGGGTAATGAGCAGTTCTTC
.	TRBD1	TRBV28	TRBJ2-1	CASSPPLGQGARDEQFF	TGTGCCAGCAGCCCCCCTCTGGGACAGGGGGCTAGGGATGAGCAGTTCTTC
once	.	TRBV3-1/TRBV3-2	TRBJ1-1	CASSQKQNTEAFF	TGTGCCAGCAGCCAAAAACAAAACACTGAAGCTTTCTTT
.	TRBD2	TRBV28	TRBJ2-3	CASLERGLAEGADTQYF	TGTGCCAGCCTTGAACGGGGACTAGCGGAAGGGGCAGATACGCAGTATTTT
.	.	TRBV6-5	TRBJ2-7	CASSYAGGQLYEQYF	TGTGCCAGCAGTTACGCCGGTGGGCAGCTATACGAGCAGTACTTC
once	.	TRBV12-3/TRBV12-4	TRBJ2-2	CASTYLTGELFF	TGTGCCAGCACCTACCTCACCGGGGAGCTGTTTTTT
once	.	TRBV29-1	TRBJ1-2	CSVEWRGGYTF	TGCAGCGTTGAATGGCGGGGCGGCTACACCTTC
.	.	TRBV27	TRBJ2-7	CASSFAGDFSYEQYF	TGTGCCAGCAGTTTCGCAGGGGATTTCTCCTACGAGCAGTACTTC
few	TRBD2	TRBV6-5	TRBJ2-2	CASGPGGNTGELFF	TGTGCCAGCGGCCCGGGGGGGAACACCGGGGAGCTGTTTTTT
.	.	TRBV3-1/TRBV3-2	TRBJ2-5	CASSQRNDPFPQYF	TGTGCCAGCAGCCAGCGGAACGACCCGTTTCCCCAGTACTTC
.	.	TRBV4-2	TRBJ2-1	CASSQFLNEQFF	TGTGCCAGCAGCCAATTCCTGAATGAGCAGTTCTTC
.	TRBD2	TRBV5-8	TRBJ2-5	CASSLLSGGKETQYF	TGTGCCAGCAGCTTGCTGAGCGGGGGGAAAGAGACCCAGTACTTC
.	TRBD2	TRBV18	TRBJ2-5	CASSPGLGETQYF	TGTGCCAGCTCACCTGGACTAGGGGAGACCCAGTACTTC
.	.	TRBV15	TRBJ1-5	CATSRDGGQPQHF	TGTGCCACCAGCAGAGATGGGGGCCAGCCCCAGCATTTT
.	.	TRBV28	TRBJ2-7	CASSWTTGTDSSYEQYF	TGTGCCAGCAGTTGGACAACCGGGACGGACAGCTCCTACGAGCAGTACTTC
once	TRBD1	TRBV5-1	TRBJ1-1	CASSQGERVNTEAFF	TGCGCCAGCTCGCAGGGGGAAAGGGTGAACACTGAAGCTTTCTTT
.	.	TRBV3-1/TRBV3-2	TRBJ2-2	CASSPYTGELFF	TGTGCCAGCAGCCCATACACCGGGGAGCTGTTTTTT
few	TRBD2	TRBV7-2	TRBJ2-7	CASSLAVSSGASRVHEQYF	TGTGCCAGCAGCTTAGCGGTTTCTAGCGGGGCTTCAAGGGTCCACGAGCAGTACTTC
.	TRBD2	TRBV9	TRBJ2-5	CASSAYLLGEGSETQYF	TGTGCCAGCAGCGCCTACCTTTTGGGGGAGGGTTCGGAGACCCAGTACTTC
.	TRBD2	TRBV7-3	TRBJ2-3	CASSPGLAGGLDTQYF	TGTGCCAGCAGCCCGGGACTAGCGGGGGGCCTAGATACGCAGTATTTT
.	TRBD1	TRBV13	TRBJ2-3	CASSLTGGASTDTQYF	TGTGCCAGCAGCCTGACAGGGGGAGCTAGCACAGATACGCAGTATTTT
.	.	TRBV3-1/TRBV3-2	TRBJ2-7	CASSQGTTGRGYEQYF	TGTGCCAGCAGCCAGGGTACCACGGGCAGGGGATACGAGCAGTACTTC
.	.	TRBV5-6	TRBJ1-5	CASSSAGNQPQHF	TGTGCCAGCAGCTCGGCAGGAAATCAGCCCCAGCATTTT
.	TRBD1	TRBV2	TRBJ1-1	CASSEDRTNTEAFF	TGTGCCAGCAGCGAGGACAGGACGAACACTGAAGCTTTCTTT
.	TRBD2	TRBV14	TRBJ2-2	CASSQNAGVTGELFF	TGTGCCAGCAGCCAAAACGCGGGGGTCACCGGGGAGCTGTTTTTT
.	.	TRBV29-1	TRBJ1-1	CSALRPGIMNTEAFF	TGCAGCGCTCTAAGACCGGGTATCATGAACACTGAAGCTTTCTTT
.	TRBD1	TRBV7-9	TRBJ1-3	CASSLLATGGFSGNTIYF	TGTGCCAGCAGCTTATTGGCAACAGGGGGCTTCTCTGGAAACACCATATATTTT
.	TRBD1	TRBV3-1/TRBV3-2	TRBJ1-1	CASSPDRVGAEAFF	TGTGCCAGCAGCCCGGACAGGGTAGGGGCTGAAGCTTTCTTT
few	.	TRBV24-1	TRBJ2-3	CATSVSRATDTQYF	TGTGCCACCAGTGTAAGCAGGGCAACAGATACGCAGTATTTT
.	.	TRBV27	TRBJ1-2	CASSLSPGVANYGYTF	TGTGCCAGCAGTTTATCTCCAGGGGTGGCTAACTATGGCTACACCTTC
once	TRBD1	TRBV24-1	TRBJ2-5	CATRSYWGQRAQYF	TGTGCCACCCGGAGTTATTGGGGACAGAGGGCCCAGTACTTC
once	TRBD2	TRBV6-5	TRBJ2-5	CASSYRGGETQYF	TGTGCCAGCAGTTACAGGGGAGGGGAGACCCAGTACTTC
.	.	TRBV2	TRBJ2-1	CASSALVGSYNEQFF	TGTGCCAGCAGTGCTTTGGTCGGGTCCTACAATGAGCAGTTCTTC
once	TRBD2	TRBV5-1	TRBJ2-3	CASSFASGELGQYF	TGCGCCAGCAGCTTCGCTAGCGGGGAGCTAGGGCAGTATTTT
.	.	TRBV6-4	TRBJ1-1	CASTFPGGYITEAFF	TGTGCCAGCACCTTTCCGGGAGGATATATCACTGAAGCTTTCTTT